The 20 T cell receptor beta chains listed next were all sequenced from one sample in a study of OX40 agonist ivuxolimab in advanced cancers. The method was immunoSEQ multiplex PCR; TCRdb's version includes in-frame clones alone and lacks a portion of them. This table holds under 20,000 clones, over 55% found once. The sequences come from CD4+ or CD8+ T cells sorted from blood, collected in a trial of the OX40 agonist ivuxolimab. All receptors derive from an adult with an advanced solid tumor such as melanoma, head and neck, liver or kidney cancer.

This chain uses TRBV28 with TRBJ2-7; D may be TRBD1 (6 bases). The ends were cut back, 1 base at V and 0 bases at J, with 10 bases in the middle. This CDR3 contains 15 residues. CDR1 is MDHEN, CDR2 SYDVKM, per germline. CDR3 DNA: TGTGCCAGCAGTTTATCCCAAGGGGGCTCCTACGAGCAGTACTTC. Residues: CASSLSQGGSYEQYF.

The count of this clone is one. CDR3 region: CASSVGVGGTDTQYF. The CDR3 nucleotides read TGTGCCAGCAGCGTAGGGGTAGGGGGTACAGATACGCAGTATTTT. The genes are TRBV9 and TRBJ2-3; D perhaps matches TRBD1 (6 bases). CDR3 length: 15 amino acids. In germline, CDR1 is SGDLS, CDR2 YYNGEE. Trimming took off 0 bases at V and 3 bases at J, with 11 bases between the two ends.

The rearrangement links TRBV29-1 to TRBJ2-1; 7 bases line up with TRBD1. The CDR3 extends over 14 amino acids. V dropped 3 bases and J dropped 1; count of bases not matched to a gene: 3. From germline, CDR1 is SQVTM and CDR2 ANQGSEA. The DNA for the CDR3 is TGCAGCGTTGAGGGACAGCTGTCCTACAATGAGCAGTTCTTC. This encodes CSVEGQLSYNEQFF.

This clone was picked up one time. The V gene is TRBV5-6, the J gene TRBJ2-7; D gene ambiguous. Per germline, CDR1 SGHDT and CDR2 YYEEEE. With 0 bases removed from V and 3 bases from J, the gap between germline ends came to 10 bases. The CDR3 contains 14 residues. CDR3 sequence reads: CASSLDAAGYEQYF. The CDR3 DNA reads TGTGCCAGCAGCTTGGACGCTGCCGGCTACGAGCAGTACTTC.

This clone was observed many times. V usage is TRBV28 and J usage is TRBJ2-5, with D tentatively TRBD1 (6 bases). From germline, CDR1 is MDHEN and CDR2 SYDVKM. This CDR3 contains 15 residues. V lost 3 bases and J lost 1, with 12 bases in between. The CDR3 reads CASSLEDSLQETQYF. The CDR3 nucleotides are TGTGCCAGCAGTTTGGAGGACAGCCTCCAAGAGACCCAGTACTTC.

The chain employs TRBV6-6 and TRBJ1-6, with 8 bases lining up with TRBD1. CDR3 size: 15 residues. The J segment lost 8 bases and the V segment lost 7 bases, leaving 10 bases of the junction unmatched. The V gene's germline CDR1 is MNHNY and CDR2 SVGAGI (reference sequence). This CDR3 is CASIGRGRRDSPLHF. Written as DNA, the CDR3 is TGTGCCAGCATCGGCAGGGGGCGCAGGGATTCACCCCTCCACTTT.

The rearrangement joins TRBV6-5 to TRBJ2-2, with 8 bases that match TRBD1. The CDR3 runs to 14 residues. Germline CDR1 and CDR2: MNHEY and SVGAGI. With V trimmed by 4 bases and J by 5 bases, 3 bases remained unmatched. The CDR3, as DNA: TGTGCCAGCAGTTCCAGGGGGCTGACCGGGGAGCTGTTTTTT. This sequence encodes CASSSRGLTGELFF.

The V and J genes are TRBV29-1 and TRBJ2-3; TRBD2 matches 10 bases. The CDR3 has 17 residues. With 1 base clipped from V and 2 bases from J, the junction kept 9 bases outside the gene matches. Germline CDR1 is SQVTM and CDR2 is ANQGSEA. CDR3 sequence (DNA): TGCAGCGTTGAAGGATTGGCGGGACTAGCGCCCACAGATACGCAGTATTTT. Translation gives CSVEGLAGLAPTDTQYF.

V usage is TRBV7-8 and J usage is TRBJ1-4, with D perhaps TRBD1 (6 bases). Germline CDR1 is SGHVS and CDR2 is FQNEAQ. The CDR3 extends over 15 amino acids. The germline V and J ends were trimmed by 1 base and 6 bases, with 12 bases remaining between them. The DNA for the CDR3 is TGTGCCAGCAGCTTAGAAACAGGGTGGGATGAAAAACTGTTTTTT. It translates to CASSLETGWDEKLFF.

The chain carries TRBV5-4 and TRBJ1-1; D gene ambiguous. Between the trimmed V and J ends, which lost 3 bases and 0 bases, there was a span of 3 bases. The CDR3 extends over 12 amino acids. Looked up from germline, CDR1 is SGHNT and CDR2 is YYREEE (reference sequence). The DNA of the CDR3 is TGTGCCAGCAGCTGGATGAACACTGAAGCTTTCTTT. Residues: CASSWMNTEAFF.

The chain couples TRBV6-5 to TRBJ1-2, with D unclear. The V end lost 5 bases, the J end lost 4 bases, and 17 bases lay between the germline ends. The CDR3 has 15 amino acids. Germline lookup yields CDR1 MNHEY and CDR2 SVGAGI. CDR3 amino acids: CASSGVGRKTYGYTF. CDR3 in DNA: TGTGCCAGCAGTGGCGTAGGTAGAAAGACCTATGGCTACACCTTC.

This CDR3 is CASSVGTSGGAWDTQYF. The CDR3, as DNA: TGTGCCAGCAGCGTAGGGACTAGCGGGGGGGCATGGGATACGCAGTATTTT. The V and J genes are TRBV9 and TRBJ2-3, with 15 nucleotides matching TRBD2. V shed 0 bases and J 6 bases; nucleotides not matched to a gene: 5. The CDR3 consists of 17 residues. Germline values: CDR1 SGDLS, CDR2 YYNGEE.

The chain couples TRBV19 to TRBJ1-1; D ambiguous. Trimming left V 2 bases short and J 0 bases short, with 7 bases between. The V gene's germline CDR1 is LNHDA and CDR2 SQIVND (reference sequence). The CDR3 is 14 residues long. Written as DNA, the CDR3 is TGTGCCAGTAGTATAACTGGAATGAACACTGAAGCTTTCTTT. Translated, it gives CASSITGMNTEAFF.

The gene calls are TRBV28 and TRBJ2-7, with D tentatively TRBD1 or TRBD2 (7 bases each). V lost 4 bases and J lost 5, with 18 bases in between. Per germline, CDR1 MDHEN and CDR2 SYDVKM. The CDR3 loop spans 15 amino acids. The DNA for the CDR3 is TGTGCCAGCAGTTCAGGGGGGGTTGAGGGCGACGAGCAGTACTTC. This gives the protein CASSSGGVEGDEQYF.

The rearrangement uses TRBV7-9 and TRBJ2-7, with a weak D call TRBD1 (6 bases). V shed 5 bases and J shed 5 bases, with 19 bases lying between them. CDR1 and CDR2 from the germline V gene are SEHNR and FQNEAQ (reference sequence). The CDR3 runs to 15 residues. The DNA for the CDR3 is TGTGCCAGCAGCCGACAGGACGGCGGACGGGACGAGCAGTACTTC. Translating gives CASSRQDGGRDEQYF.

The rearrangement joins TRBV4-2 to TRBJ1-6; D gene uncertain. CDR1 is LGHNA and CDR2 is YNFKEQ in the germline V gene. Trimming left V 0 bases short and J 0 bases short, with 9 bases between. The CDR3 has 17 amino acids. The CDR3 reads CASSQDPTSSYNSPLHF. CDR3 bases: TGTGCCAGCAGCCAAGATCCCACGAGCTCCTATAATTCACCCCTCCACTTT.

This rearrangement joins TRBV19 to TRBJ1-1, with D possibly matching TRBD1 (6 bases). Germline-derived CDR1 and CDR2 are LNHDA and SQIVND (reference sequence). The CDR3 has 15 amino acids. Trimming removed 11 bases at V and 1 base at J, with 20 bases between. CDR3 protein: CASKVGAGGNTEAFF. DNA for the CDR3: TGTGCCTCCAAAGTGGGGGCTGGAGGGAACACTGAAGCTTTCTTT.

This chain uses TRBV28 with TRBJ2-2, with D uncertain. From germline, CDR1 is MDHEN and CDR2 SYDVKM. Trimming stripped 4 bases from V and 3 bases from J, with 15 bases between. The CDR3 is 16 residues long. The CDR3 is CASSSSRYTDTGELFF. In DNA, the CDR3 is TGTGCCAGCAGTTCCTCCAGATATACAGACACCGGGGAGCTGTTTTTT.

This chain joins TRBV28 and TRBJ2-2, with TRBD1 matching 8 bases. CDR1 is MDHEN, CDR2 SYDVKM, per germline. V shed 6 bases, J shed 3 bases, and the junction held 9 bases outside the gene matches. The CDR3 has 16 amino acids. As DNA, the CDR3 is TGTGCCAGCAGCCCGCTTTGGACAGGGCACACCGGGGAGCTGTTTTTT. Translated: CASSPLWTGHTGELFF.

This rearrangement joins TRBV9 to TRBJ2-7, with 12 positions matching TRBD2. The CDR3 contains 17 residues. The V gene end was trimmed by 0 bases and the J gene end by 3 bases; junction bases not matched to a gene: 7. In germline, CDR1 is SGDLS, CDR2 YYNGEE. In DNA, the CDR3 is TGTGCCAGCAGCGTAGACCCCTCTAGCGGGGGGGTCTACGAGCAGTACTTC. Translation: CASSVDPSSGGVYEQYF.